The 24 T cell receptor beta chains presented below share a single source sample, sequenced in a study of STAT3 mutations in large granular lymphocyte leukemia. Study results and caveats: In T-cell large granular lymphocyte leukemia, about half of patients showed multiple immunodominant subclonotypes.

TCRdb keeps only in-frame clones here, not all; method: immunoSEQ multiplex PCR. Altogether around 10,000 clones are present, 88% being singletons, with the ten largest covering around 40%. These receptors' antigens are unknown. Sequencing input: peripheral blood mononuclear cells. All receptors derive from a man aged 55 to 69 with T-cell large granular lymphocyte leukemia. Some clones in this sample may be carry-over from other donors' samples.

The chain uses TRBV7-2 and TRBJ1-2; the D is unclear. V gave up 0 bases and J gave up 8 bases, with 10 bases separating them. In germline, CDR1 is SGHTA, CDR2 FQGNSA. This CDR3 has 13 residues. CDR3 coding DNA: TGTGCCAGCAGCTTAGCGCTCCCCGCCGGCTACACCTTC. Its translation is CASSLALPAGYTF.

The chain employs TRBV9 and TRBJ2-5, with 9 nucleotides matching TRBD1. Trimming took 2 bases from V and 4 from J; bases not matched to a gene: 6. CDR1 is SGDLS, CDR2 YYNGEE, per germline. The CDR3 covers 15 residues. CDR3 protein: CASSVGTGRTETQYF. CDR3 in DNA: TGTGCCAGCAGCGTGGGGACAGGGAGGACAGAGACCCAGTACTTC.

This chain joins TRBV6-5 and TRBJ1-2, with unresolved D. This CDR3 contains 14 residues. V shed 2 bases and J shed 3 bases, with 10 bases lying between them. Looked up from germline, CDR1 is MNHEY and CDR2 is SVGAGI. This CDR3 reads CASSYGESDYGYTF. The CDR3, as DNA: TGTGCCAGCAGTTACGGGGAGTCGGACTATGGCTACACCTTC.

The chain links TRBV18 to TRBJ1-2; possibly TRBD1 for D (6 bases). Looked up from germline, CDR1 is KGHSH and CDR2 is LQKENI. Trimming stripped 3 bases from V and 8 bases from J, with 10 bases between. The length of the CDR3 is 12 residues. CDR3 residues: CASSPEGDGYTF. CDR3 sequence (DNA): TGTGCCAGCTCACCGGAGGGGGACGGCTACACCTTC.

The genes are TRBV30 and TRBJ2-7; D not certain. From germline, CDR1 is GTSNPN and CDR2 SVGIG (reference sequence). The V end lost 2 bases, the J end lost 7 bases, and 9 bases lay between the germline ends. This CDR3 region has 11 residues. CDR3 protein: CAWSSLREQYF. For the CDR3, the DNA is TGTGCCTGGAGTTCCCTACGAGAGCAGTACTTC.

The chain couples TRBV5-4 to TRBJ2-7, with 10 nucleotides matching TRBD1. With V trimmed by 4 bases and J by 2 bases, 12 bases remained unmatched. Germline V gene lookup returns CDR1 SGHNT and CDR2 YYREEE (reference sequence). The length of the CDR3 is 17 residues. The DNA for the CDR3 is TGTGCCAGCAGCCCCCCGGGGGCGGGACAGGGGACCTACGAGCAGTACTTC. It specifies CASSPPGAGQGTYEQYF.

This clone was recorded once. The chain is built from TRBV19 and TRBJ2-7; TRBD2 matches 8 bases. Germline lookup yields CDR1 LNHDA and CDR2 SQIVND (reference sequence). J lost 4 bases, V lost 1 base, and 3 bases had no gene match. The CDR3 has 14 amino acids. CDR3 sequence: CASSIGRGRYEQYF. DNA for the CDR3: TGTGCCAGTAGTATAGGTCGCGGGAGGTACGAGCAGTACTTC.

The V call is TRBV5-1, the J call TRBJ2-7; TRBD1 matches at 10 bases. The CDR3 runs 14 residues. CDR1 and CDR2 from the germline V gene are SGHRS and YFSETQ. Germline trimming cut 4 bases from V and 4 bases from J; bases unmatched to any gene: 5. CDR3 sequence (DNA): TGCGCCAGCAGCCCGGGACAGGGGATTTACGAGCAGTACTTC. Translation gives CASSPGQGIYEQYF.

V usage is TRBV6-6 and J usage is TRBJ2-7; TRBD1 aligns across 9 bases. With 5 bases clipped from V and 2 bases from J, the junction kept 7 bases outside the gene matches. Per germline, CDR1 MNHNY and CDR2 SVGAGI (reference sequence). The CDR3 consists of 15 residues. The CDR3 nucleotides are TGTGCCAGCAGTCCCGGGACAGGGTACACCTACGAGCAGTACTTC. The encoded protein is CASSPGTGYTYEQYF.

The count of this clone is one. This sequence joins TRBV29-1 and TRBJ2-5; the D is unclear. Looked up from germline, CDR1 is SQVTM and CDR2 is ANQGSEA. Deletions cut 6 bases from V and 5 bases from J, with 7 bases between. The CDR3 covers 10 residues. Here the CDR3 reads CSVLRETQYF. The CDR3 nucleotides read TGCAGCGTCCTTCGTGAGACCCAGTACTTC. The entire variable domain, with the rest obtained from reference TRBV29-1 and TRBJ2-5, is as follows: SAVISQKPSRDICQRGTSLTIQCQVDSQVTMMFWYRQQPGQSLTLIATANQGSEATYESGFVIDKFPISRPNLTFSTLTVSNMSPEDSSIYLCSVLRETQYFGPGTRLLVL.

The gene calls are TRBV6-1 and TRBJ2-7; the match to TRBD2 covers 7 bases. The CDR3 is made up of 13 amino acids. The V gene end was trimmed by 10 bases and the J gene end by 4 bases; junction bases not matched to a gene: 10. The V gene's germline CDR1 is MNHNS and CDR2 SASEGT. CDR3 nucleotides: TGTGCCACAGTCCGGGAGGACCGGTACGAGCAGTACTTC. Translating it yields CATVREDRYEQYF.

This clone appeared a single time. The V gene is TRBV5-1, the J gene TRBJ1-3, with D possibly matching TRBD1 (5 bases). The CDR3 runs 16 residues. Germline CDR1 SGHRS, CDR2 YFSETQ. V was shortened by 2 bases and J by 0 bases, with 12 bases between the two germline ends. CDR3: CASSLAPGSSGNTIYF. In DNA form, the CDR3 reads TGCGCCAGCAGCTTAGCACCAGGGAGCTCTGGAAACACCATATATTTT. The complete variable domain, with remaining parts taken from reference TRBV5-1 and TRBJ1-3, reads KAGVTQTPRYLIKTRGQQVTLSCSPISGHRSVSWYQQTPGQGLQFLFEYFSETQRNKGNFPGRFSGRQFSNSRSEMNVSTLELGDSALYLCASSLAPGSSGNTIYFGEGSWLTVV.

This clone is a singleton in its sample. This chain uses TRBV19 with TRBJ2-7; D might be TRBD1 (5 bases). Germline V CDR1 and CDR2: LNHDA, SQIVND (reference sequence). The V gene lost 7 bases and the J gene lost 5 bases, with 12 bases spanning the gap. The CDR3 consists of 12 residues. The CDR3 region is CASTGRADEQYF. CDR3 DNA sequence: TGTGCCAGTACCGGCAGGGCTGACGAGCAGTACTTC.

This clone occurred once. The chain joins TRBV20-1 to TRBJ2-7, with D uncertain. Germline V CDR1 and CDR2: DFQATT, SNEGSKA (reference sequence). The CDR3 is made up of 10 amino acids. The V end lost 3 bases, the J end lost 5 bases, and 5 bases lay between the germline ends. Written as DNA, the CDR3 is TGCAGTGCTAGTGCAGACGAGCAGTACTTC. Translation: CSASADEQYF.

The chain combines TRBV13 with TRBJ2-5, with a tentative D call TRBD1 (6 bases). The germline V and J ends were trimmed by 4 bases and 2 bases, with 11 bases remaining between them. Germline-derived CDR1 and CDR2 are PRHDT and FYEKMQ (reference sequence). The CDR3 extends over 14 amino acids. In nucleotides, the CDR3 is TGTGCCAGCAGCTCCACAGGGTCTCAAGAGACCCAGTACTTC. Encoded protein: CASSSTGSQETQYF. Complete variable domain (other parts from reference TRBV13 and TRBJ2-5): AAGVIQSPRHLIKEKRETATLKCYPIPRHDTVYWYQQGPGQDPQFLISFYEKMQSDKGSIPDRFSAQQFSDYHSELNMSSLELGDSALYFCASSSTGSQETQYFGPGTRLLVL.

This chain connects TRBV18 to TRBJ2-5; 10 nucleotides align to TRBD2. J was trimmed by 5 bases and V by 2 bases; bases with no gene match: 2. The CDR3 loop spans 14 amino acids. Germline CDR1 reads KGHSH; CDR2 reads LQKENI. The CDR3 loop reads CASSPGTSDETQYF. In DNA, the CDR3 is TGTGCCAGCTCACCAGGGACTAGCGATGAGACCCAGTACTTC.

This CDR3 reads CASSQEGLAALGDEQYF. The CDR3 nucleotides read TGTGCCAGCAGCCAAGAAGGACTAGCGGCCCTAGGGGACGAGCAGTACTTC. This chain links TRBV14 with TRBJ2-7, with 10 bases that match TRBD2. The J segment lost 5 bases and the V segment lost 0 bases, leaving 10 bases of the junction unmatched. The CDR3 runs to 17 residues. The germline V gene encodes CDR1 SGHDN and CDR2 FVKESK.

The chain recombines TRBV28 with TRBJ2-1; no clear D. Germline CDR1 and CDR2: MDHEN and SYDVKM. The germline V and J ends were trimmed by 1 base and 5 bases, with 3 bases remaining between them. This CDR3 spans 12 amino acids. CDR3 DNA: TGTGCCAGCAGTTTATATGACAATGAGCAGTTCTTC. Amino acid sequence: CASSLYDNEQFF.

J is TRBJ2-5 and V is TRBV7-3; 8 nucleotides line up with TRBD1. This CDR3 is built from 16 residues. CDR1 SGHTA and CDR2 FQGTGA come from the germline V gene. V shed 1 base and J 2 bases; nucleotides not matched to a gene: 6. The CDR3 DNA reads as TGTGCCAGCAGCTTAATCGGGACAGGCGGACAAGAGACCCAGTACTTC. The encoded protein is CASSLIGTGGQETQYF.

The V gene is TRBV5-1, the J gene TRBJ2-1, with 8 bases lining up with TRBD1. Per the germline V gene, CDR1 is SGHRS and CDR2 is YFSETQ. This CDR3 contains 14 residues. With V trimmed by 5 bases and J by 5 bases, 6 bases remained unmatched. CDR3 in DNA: TGCGCCAGCAGGTATCAGGGGGCGGACAATGAGCAGTTCTTC. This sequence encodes CASRYQGADNEQFF.

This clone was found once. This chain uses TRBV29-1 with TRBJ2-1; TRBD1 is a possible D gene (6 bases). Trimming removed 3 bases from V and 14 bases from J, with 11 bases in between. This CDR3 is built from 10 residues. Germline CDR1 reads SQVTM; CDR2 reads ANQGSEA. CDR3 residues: CSVDGTIEFF. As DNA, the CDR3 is TGCAGCGTTGACGGGACAATTGAGTTCTTC.

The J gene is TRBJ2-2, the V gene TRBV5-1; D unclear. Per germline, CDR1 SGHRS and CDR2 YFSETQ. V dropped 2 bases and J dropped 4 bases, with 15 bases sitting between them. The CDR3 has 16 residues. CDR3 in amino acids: CASSLQPDPLTGELFF. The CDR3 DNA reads TGCGCCAGCAGCTTACAACCCGACCCCCTCACCGGGGAGCTGTTTTTT.

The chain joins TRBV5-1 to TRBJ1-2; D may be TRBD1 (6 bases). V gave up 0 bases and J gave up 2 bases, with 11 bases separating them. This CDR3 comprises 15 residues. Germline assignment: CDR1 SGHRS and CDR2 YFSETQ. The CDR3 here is CASSLGQGINYGYTF. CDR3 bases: TGCGCCAGCAGCTTGGGTCAGGGGATCAACTATGGCTACACCTTC.

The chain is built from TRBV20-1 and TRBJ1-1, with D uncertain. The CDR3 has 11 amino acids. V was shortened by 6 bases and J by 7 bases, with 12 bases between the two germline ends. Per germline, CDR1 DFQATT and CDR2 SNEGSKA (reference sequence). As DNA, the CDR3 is TGCAGTGCCCTTGAGGGCGTTGAAGCTTTCTTT. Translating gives CSALEGVEAFF.